What follows describes a single T cell receptor (beta chain). Trimming pared 1 base from V and 2 bases from J, leaving 15 bases between. Germline loops: CDR1 MGHRA, CDR2 YSYEKL. The CDR3 is 17 residues long. This entry comes from a study of shared clonotypes between healthy human individuals. Authors' data handling: As immunoSEQ supplied junction-only sequences (without quality scores), filtering differed. The data were produced by immunoSEQ multiplex PCR, yet TCRdb's version contains in-frame clones alone and is incomplete. The V and J calls and clone size come from that table; D and trimming were worked out from the DNA. The table records 1.4 million or so clones, 98% to 99% of them present only once.

The sequence derives from a man aged 30 to 45 in good health. V and J are TRBV4-1 and TRBJ1-5; the D gene is possibly TRBD1 (5 bases). The material sequenced was naive CD4+ T cells sorted from blood. Subset described: CD45RA+ positively selected. CDR3 sequence: CASSQVLVGVGNQPQHF. In nucleotides, the CDR3 is TGCGCCAGCAGCCAAGTTCTGGTAGGGGTAGGCAATCAGCCCCAGCATTTT.